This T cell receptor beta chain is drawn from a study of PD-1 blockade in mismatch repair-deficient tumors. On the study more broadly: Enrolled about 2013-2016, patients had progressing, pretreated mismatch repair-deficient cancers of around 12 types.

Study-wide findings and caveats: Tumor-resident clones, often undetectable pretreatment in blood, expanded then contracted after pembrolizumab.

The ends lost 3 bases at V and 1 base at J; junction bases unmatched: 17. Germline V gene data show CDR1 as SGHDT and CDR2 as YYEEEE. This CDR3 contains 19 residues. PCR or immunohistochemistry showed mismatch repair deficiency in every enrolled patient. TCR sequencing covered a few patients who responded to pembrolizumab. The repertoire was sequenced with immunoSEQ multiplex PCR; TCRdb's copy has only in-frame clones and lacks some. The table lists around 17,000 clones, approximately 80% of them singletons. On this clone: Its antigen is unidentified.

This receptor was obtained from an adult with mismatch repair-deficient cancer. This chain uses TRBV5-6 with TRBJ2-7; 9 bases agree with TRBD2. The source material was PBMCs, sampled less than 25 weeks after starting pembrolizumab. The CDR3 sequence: CASSSLASGTPQFSYEQYF. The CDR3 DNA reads TGTGCCAGCAGCTCACTGGCTAGCGGGACCCCGCAGTTTTCCTACGAGCAGTACTTC.